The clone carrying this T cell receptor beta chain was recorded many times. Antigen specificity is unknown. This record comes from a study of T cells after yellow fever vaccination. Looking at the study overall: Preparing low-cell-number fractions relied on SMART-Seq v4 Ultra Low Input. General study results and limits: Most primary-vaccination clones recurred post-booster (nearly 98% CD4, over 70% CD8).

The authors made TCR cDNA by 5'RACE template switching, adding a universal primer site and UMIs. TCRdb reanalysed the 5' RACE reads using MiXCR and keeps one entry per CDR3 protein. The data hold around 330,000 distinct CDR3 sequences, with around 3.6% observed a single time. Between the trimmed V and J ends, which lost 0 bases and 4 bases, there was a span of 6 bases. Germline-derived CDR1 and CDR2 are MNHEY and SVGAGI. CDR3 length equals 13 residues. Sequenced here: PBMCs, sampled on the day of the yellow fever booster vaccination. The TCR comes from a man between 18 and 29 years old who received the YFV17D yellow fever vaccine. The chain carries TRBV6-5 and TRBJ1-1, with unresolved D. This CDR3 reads CASSYSRATEAFF. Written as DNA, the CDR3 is TGTGCCAGCAGTTACTCGAGGGCCACTGAAGCTTTCTTT.